The rows below give T cell receptor beta chains drawn from one sample of a study of a mutant IDH1 vaccine in newly diagnosed glioma. Generated by immunoSEQ multiplex PCR, the TCRdb table keeps only in-frame clones and is missing some. Among some 68,000 clones listed, 70% to 80% were seen once. The sample here was PBMCs, taken from a glioma patient treated with radiotherapy, temozolomide or both. The receptor set was obtained from a man aged 45-65 years with glioma. Each CDR3 is given with its conserved first and last residue. D genes are given only for firm matches. Some rows have no size entry. The others give once, few or many, or a class for an expanded clone.

v_gene	d_gene	abundance	j_gene	CDR3nt	CDR3aa
TRBV5-6	.	.	TRBJ1-2	TGTGCCAGCAGCTACCCCGGTGAAGGAACCAACTATGGCTACACCTTC	CASSYPGEGTNYGYTF
TRBV5-1	TRBD1	few	TRBJ2-5	TGCGCCAGCAGCCCCCGACAGGGAACTATCATCGACCAGTACTTC	CASSPRQGTIIDQYF
TRBV19	.	few	TRBJ1-5	TGTGCCAGTAGTCCCGGGGCCTTCAATCAGCCCCAGCATTTT	CASSPGAFNQPQHF
TRBV6-4	TRBD1	.	TRBJ1-4	TGTGCCAGCAGGAGACAGGGGATGGGTGAAAAACTGTTTTTT	CASRRQGMGEKLFF
TRBV9	.	few	TRBJ1-2	TGTGCCAGCAGCGTAGACAGCTATGGCTACACCTTC	CASSVDSYGYTF
TRBV9	TRBD1	.	TRBJ2-1	TGTGCCAGCAGCCTATCGACAGGGGGCAGGGATGAGCAGTTCTTC	CASSLSTGGRDEQFF
TRBV2	TRBD2	.	TRBJ2-5	TGTGCCAGCAGTGACCAAGCGGGGGGGCGAGAGACCCAGTACTTC	CASSDQAGGRETQYF
TRBV12-5	.	.	TRBJ1-1	TGTGCTAGTGGACGGACAGAGAACACTGAAGCTTTCTTT	CASGRTENTEAFF
TRBV7-2	.	.	TRBJ1-3	TGTGCCAGCAGCCAAACAGGGCTGCGTGGTGGAAACACCATATATTTT	CASSQTGLRGGNTIYF
TRBV5-1	TRBD2	once	TRBJ2-1	TGCGCCAGCAGCCCCGGGACTAGCGGGGGGCATGGGCAGTTCTTC	CASSPGTSGGHGQFF
TRBV18	.	.	TRBJ2-5	TGTGCCAGCTCACCCAAGGGAGGGACCCAGTACTTC	CASSPKGGTQYF
TRBV6-5	TRBD1	.	TRBJ1-5	TGTGCCAGCAGTTTCGGTCAGGGGGGCAATCAGCCCCAGCATTTT	CASSFGQGGNQPQHF
TRBV5-4	.	.	TRBJ1-2	TGTGCCAGCAGCCCCCCGGACGGTTTCTATGGCTACACCTTC	CASSPPDGFYGYTF
TRBV6-5	.	.	TRBJ2-1	TGTGCCAGCAGTTACTCCGGTGATGAGCAGTTCTTC	CASSYSGDEQFF
TRBV19	.	.	TRBJ2-5	TGTGCCAGTAGTAACCCTTTTGGAGAGACCCAGTACTTC	CASSNPFGETQYF
TRBV5-4	.	once	TRBJ1-2	TGTGCCAGCAGCTGGGAGGGGTTACGAGGCTACACCTTC	CASSWEGLRGYTF
TRBV5-4	TRBD1	.	TRBJ1-2	TGTGCCAGCAGCTTGTATGGGACAGGGGGAAATGGCCACACCTTC	CASSLYGTGGNGHTF
TRBV30	TRBD1	.	TRBJ2-1	TGTGCCTGGAGCAGACAGGGAAGCTCCTACAATGAGCAGTTCTTC	CAWSRQGSSYNEQFF
TRBV9	TRBD2	.	TRBJ2-7	TGTGCCAGCAGCTCGGGGGGAGGCGAGCAGTACTTC	CASSSGGGEQYF
TRBV10-3	TRBD1	.	TRBJ1-4	TGTGCCATCGGCACAGGGGAAGGAAAACTGTTTTTT	CAIGTGEGKLFF
TRBV29-1	.	.	TRBJ2-4	TGCAGCGGGACACAGGGAAACATTCAGTACTTC	CSGTQGNIQYF
TRBV11-2	TRBD2	.	TRBJ2-7	TGTGCCAGCAGCCCGGGACTAGCGGGTAGCTCCTACGAGCAGTACTTC	CASSPGLAGSSYEQYF
TRBV19	.	.	TRBJ1-5	TGTGCCAGTAGTAAAGACAGGAATAGCAATCAGCCCCAGCATTTT	CASSKDRNSNQPQHF
TRBV30	TRBD1	.	TRBJ1-4	TGTGCCTGGAGTGACCGACTACAGGGGGCTAGTGAAAAACTGTTTTTT	CAWSDRLQGASEKLFF
TRBV6-5	.	few	TRBJ1-5	TGTGCCAGCAGTTACTCGAGTAACGAGCCCCAGCATTTT	CASSYSSNEPQHF
TRBV30	.	few	TRBJ1-4	TGTGCCTGGAGTGGAAGCCGGGGAACTAATGAAAAACTGTTTTTT	CAWSGSRGTNEKLFF
TRBV5-1	TRBD1	.	TRBJ1-4	TGCGCCAGCAGCTTGGGGACAGGGATTAATGAAAAACTGTTTTTT	CASSLGTGINEKLFF
TRBV27	TRBD1	.	TRBJ1-5	TGTGCCAGCAGTAAACTCACTACAGGGGGCGCGGGGCAGCCCCAGCATTTT	CASSKLTTGGAGQPQHF
TRBV5-1	TRBD1	.	TRBJ1-4	TGCGCCAGCGCCCGGGCAGGGGGGGAAAAACTGTTTTTT	CASARAGGEKLFF
TRBV5-1	TRBD1	.	TRBJ1-6	TGCGCCAGCAGCTTGAGTGGGACAGGAGGAGAGGCCCTCCACTTT	CASSLSGTGGEALHF
TRBV18	TRBD2	.	TRBJ2-7	TGTGCCAGCTCACCACTAGCGGGGAGGAACGAGCAGTACTTC	CASSPLAGRNEQYF
TRBV14	.	.	TRBJ2-5	TGTGCCAGCAGTTCTGGATGGGTCGGGACCCAGTACTTC	CASSSGWVGTQYF
TRBV18	TRBD1	few	TRBJ1-5	TGTGCCAGCTCACCAGCAGGGGGAAATCAGCCCCAGCATTTT	CASSPAGGNQPQHF
TRBV30	TRBD2	.	TRBJ2-5	TGTGCCTGGAGTGTAGAGGGACTAGTCGGGACCCAGTACTTC	CAWSVEGLVGTQYF
TRBV2	.	.	TRBJ1-1	TGTGCCAGCACCGACTTGAGCACTGAAGCTTTCTTT	CASTDLSTEAFF
TRBV5-1	.	.	TRBJ1-1	TGCGCCAGCAGTAAGAACACTGAAGCTTTCTTT	CASSKNTEAFF
TRBV29-1	.	.	TRBJ1-2	TGCAGCGTAAATCACGGGACTCCTGATGGCTACACCTTC	CSVNHGTPDGYTF
TRBV6-1	TRBD1	.	TRBJ2-7	TGTGCCAGCAGTGAAGGGGACAGACCCTACGAGCAGTACTTC	CASSEGDRPYEQYF
TRBV6-1	.	once	TRBJ1-5	TGTGCCAGCAGTGAACTCGTGCGAGAATGGCCCCAGCATTTT	CASSELVREWPQHF
TRBV6-1	.	.	TRBJ1-5	TGTGCCAGCAGTGAAACCCGACTTGATCAGCCCCAGCATTTT	CASSETRLDQPQHF
TRBV5-5	.	.	TRBJ1-1	TGTGCCAGCAGCTTGTTGGACGGGGAAGCTTTCTTT	CASSLLDGEAFF
TRBV6-5	.	.	TRBJ1-1	TGTGCCAGCAGACCAAGGACACCCATGAACACTGAAGCTTTCTTT	CASRPRTPMNTEAFF
TRBV28	.	.	TRBJ1-1	TGTGCCAGCACCCGGGGCGGGCTAGCGGGCACTGAAGCTTTCTTT	CASTRGGLAGTEAFF
TRBV30	.	once	TRBJ1-4	TGTGCCTGGAGTGGGGGCAGAGTTGAAAAACTGTTTTTT	CAWSGGRVEKLFF
TRBV6-1	.	once	TRBJ1-4	TGTGCCAGCATGGGGGAGAGGGGAGTAGAAAAACTGTTTTTT	CASMGERGVEKLFF
TRBV2	.	.	TRBJ2-2	TGTGCCAGCAGCCCTACTACGACCGGCGGGGAGCTGTTTTTT	CASSPTTTGGELFF
TRBV5-1	TRBD2	.	TRBJ2-7	TGCGCCAGTGCCGGGACTAGCGGGGGAACGAAGCAGTACTTC	CASAGTSGGTKQYF
TRBV19	TRBD1	few	TRBJ1-1	TGTGCCAGTAGTATGAGACAGGGAAACACTGAAGCTTTCTTT	CASSMRQGNTEAFF
TRBV19	TRBD2	.	TRBJ2-7	TGTGCCAGTAGTAGCGGGAGCCTAGGGGACGAGCAGTACTTC	CASSSGSLGDEQYF
TRBV7-2	.	.	TRBJ1-2	TGTGCCAGCAGCTTAGAAGGAGGGAGCGGCTACACCTTC	CASSLEGGSGYTF
TRBV2	.	.	TRBJ2-2	TGTGCCAGCAGTGAAAGGTCTACGGGGGTCGGGGAGCTGTTTTTT	CASSERSTGVGELFF
TRBV11-2	.	.	TRBJ1-1	TGTGCCAGCAGCCCTAGCAACAGAAACACTGAAGCTTTCTTT	CASSPSNRNTEAFF
TRBV5-6	.	.	TRBJ1-5	TGTGCCAGCAGATCTTCCGGGACACGAAATCAGCCCCAGCATTTT	CASRSSGTRNQPQHF
TRBV11-2	.	.	TRBJ2-7	TGTGCCAGCAGCTTTGACCTAGCCTACGAGCAGTACTTC	CASSFDLAYEQYF
TRBV20-1	.	.	TRBJ1-5	TGCAGTGCTAGCCCGAATCAGCCCCAGCATTTT	CSASPNQPQHF
TRBV25-1	.	few	TRBJ1-1	TGTGCCAGCAGTGAACCCATCGCCGGGGCTGAAGCTTTCTTT	CASSEPIAGAEAFF
TRBV30	.	.	TRBJ2-2	TGTGCCCACGGACGCGGGGATTTCACCGGGGAGCTGTTTTTT	CAHGRGDFTGELFF
TRBV2	.	.	TRBJ2-3	TGTGCCAGCAGTGCCGGGTTTGATACGCAGTATTTT	CASSAGFDTQYF
TRBV6-6	.	.	TRBJ1-3	TGTGCCAGCATCCGGGCTGGGTCATACACCATATATTTT	CASIRAGSYTIYF